This T cell receptor beta chain derives from a study of blood T cell repertoires in COVID-19. CDR1 and CDR2 from the germline V gene are SGHTA and FQGNSA. V lost 5 bases, J lost 0 bases, and 17 bases lay in between. The CDR3 is made up of 16 amino acids. Measured with immunoSEQ multiplex PCR; TCRdb has only the in-frame clones, and not every one. The sample includes nearly 200,000 clones, about 80% of them seen just once. The receptor was derived from a man aged 35-49 years who had recovered from COVID-19. The chain combines TRBV7-2 with TRBJ2-7, with D possibly TRBD2 on 5 matching bases. Sequenced input: PBMCs or T cells enriched from blood (not recorded which). The CDR3 DNA sequence: TGTGCCAGCAGCCCGGGATGGGAGCGACCCTCCTACGAGCAGTACTTC. Amino acid sequence: CASSPGWERPSYEQYF.